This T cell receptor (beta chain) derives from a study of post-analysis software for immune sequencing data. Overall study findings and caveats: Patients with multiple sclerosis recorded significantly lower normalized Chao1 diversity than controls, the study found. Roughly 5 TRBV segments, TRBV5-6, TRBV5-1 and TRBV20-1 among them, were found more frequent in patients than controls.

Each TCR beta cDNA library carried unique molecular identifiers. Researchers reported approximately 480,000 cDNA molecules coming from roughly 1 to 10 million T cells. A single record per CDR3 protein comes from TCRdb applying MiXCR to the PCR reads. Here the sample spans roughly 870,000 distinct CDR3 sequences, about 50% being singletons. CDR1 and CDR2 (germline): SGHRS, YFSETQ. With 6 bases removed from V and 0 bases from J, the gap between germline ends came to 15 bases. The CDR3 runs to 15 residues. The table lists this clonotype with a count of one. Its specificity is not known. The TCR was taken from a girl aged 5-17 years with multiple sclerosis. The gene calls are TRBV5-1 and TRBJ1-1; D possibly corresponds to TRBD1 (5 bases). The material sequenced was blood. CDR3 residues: CASIGQGLMNTEAFF. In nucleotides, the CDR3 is TGCGCCAGCATTGGGCAGGGCCTCATGAACACTGAAGCTTTCTTT.